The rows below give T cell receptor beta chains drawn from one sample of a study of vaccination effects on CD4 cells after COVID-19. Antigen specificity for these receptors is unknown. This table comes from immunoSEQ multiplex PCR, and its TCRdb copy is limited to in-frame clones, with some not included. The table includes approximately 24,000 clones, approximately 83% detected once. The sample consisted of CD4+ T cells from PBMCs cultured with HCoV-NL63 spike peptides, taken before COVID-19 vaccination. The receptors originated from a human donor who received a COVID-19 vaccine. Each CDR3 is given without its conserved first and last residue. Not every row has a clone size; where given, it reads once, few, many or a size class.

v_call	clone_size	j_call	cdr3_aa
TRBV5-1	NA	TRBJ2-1	ASNYRAQANEQF
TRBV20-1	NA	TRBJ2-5	SASSSAETQY
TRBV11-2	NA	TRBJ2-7	ASSLGAGSPDALSYEQY
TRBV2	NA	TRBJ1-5	ASSGTGWNQPQH
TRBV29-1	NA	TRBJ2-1	SAWTSGRAPNNEQF
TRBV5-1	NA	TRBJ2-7	ASSSGQGAYEQY
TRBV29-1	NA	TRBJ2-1	SVEPSGISNEQF
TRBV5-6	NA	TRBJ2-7	ASSLGTVTYEQY
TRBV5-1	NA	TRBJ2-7	ASSRTSGVSYEQY
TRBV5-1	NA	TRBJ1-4	ASSFGRGAANEKLF
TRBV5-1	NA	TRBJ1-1	ASSQASPKTGENTEAF
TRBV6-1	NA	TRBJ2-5	ASSEFGGRPQETQY
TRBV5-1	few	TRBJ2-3	ASSFGGAGTDTQY
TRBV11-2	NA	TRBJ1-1	ASSLLWTGGTKAF
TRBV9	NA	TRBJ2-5	ASSVALTGGRETQY
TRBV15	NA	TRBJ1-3	ATSRDPVSGNTIY
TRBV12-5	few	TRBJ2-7	ASGSRTGFPYEQY
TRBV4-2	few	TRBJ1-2	ASSQDGTGGATYGYT
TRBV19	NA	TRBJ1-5	ATWGTGVQPQH
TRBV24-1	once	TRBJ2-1	ATSGIDFHEQF
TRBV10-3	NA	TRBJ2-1	ATLSTSGYYNEQF